This T cell receptor (beta chain) was sequenced for a study of blood T cell repertoires in COVID-19. CDR3 length equals 13 residues. Germline-derived CDR1 and CDR2 are MDHEN and SYDVKM. Trimming left V 5 bases short and J 12 bases short, with 18 bases between. TCRdb's table, derived via immunoSEQ multiplex PCR, lists solely in-frame clones and lacks some. The sample yields approximately 470,000 clones, 70% to 90% seen once. The TCR comes from a human donor in a cohort sampled during active COVID-19. The chain couples TRBV28 to TRBJ2-3; D may be TRBD2 (6 bases). The sample taken for sequencing was peripheral blood. The CDR3 here is CASSADGGTRQYF. CDR3 DNA sequence: TGTGCCAGCAGTGCCGATGGGGGGACCAGACAGTATTTT.